Each of the 10 T cell receptor beta chains below was sequenced from the same sample in a study of early T cells in non-severe SARS-CoV-2 infection. TCRdb reanalysed the 5' RACE reads using MiXCR and keeps one entry per CDR3 protein. The repertoire holds 25,000 to 30,000 distinct CDR3 sequences, with 5% to 6% as singletons. Sequencing was performed on whole blood. The receptors come from an adult who was a healthcare worker with PCR-confirmed SARS-CoV-2 infection or an uninfected control (not recorded which).

This clonotype occurred a few times. This chain joins TRBV2 and TRBJ2-1; D might be TRBD2 (6 bases). The V gene's germline CDR1 is SNHLY and CDR2 FYNNEI. Trimming left V 7 bases short and J 9 bases short, with 19 bases between. The length of the CDR3 is 14 residues. CDR3: CASNPTSLTIEQFF. The CDR3 DNA reads as TGTGCCAGCAACCCGACTAGTTTAACGATTGAGCAGTTCTTC.

This clonotype was recorded many times. The J gene is TRBJ2-1, the V gene TRBV2, with TRBD1 identical over 12 bases. Losses at the gene ends were 6 bases for V and 3 bases for J; bases not matched to a gene: 15. CDR3 size: 19 residues. Germline loops: CDR1 SNHLY, CDR2 FYNNEI. CDR3 nucleotides: TGTGCCAGCAGGGGACAGGGGGCAGGTGGCGGGCGGGACTACAATGAGCAGTTCTTC. Protein: CASRGQGAGGGRDYNEQFF.

This clonotype was counted many times. The V call is TRBV20-1, the J call TRBJ1-1; 8 bases map to TRBD1. This CDR3 spans 13 amino acids. Germline CDR1 and CDR2: DFQATT and SNEGSKA (reference sequence). J was trimmed by 0 bases and V by 6 bases; bases with no gene match: 3. The CDR3 DNA sequence: TGCAGTGCCGGACAGGGTCTGAACACTGAAGCTTTCTTT. Its protein is CSAGQGLNTEAFF.

This clonotype has ten or more counts. The chain has TRBV7-9 and TRBJ2-1, with D perhaps matching TRBD1 (5 bases). V was clipped by 1 base and J by 13 bases, with 11 bases between them. This CDR3 has 12 residues. Germline V gives CDR1 SEHNR, CDR2 FQNEAQ (reference sequence). The CDR3 nucleotides read TGTGCCAGCAGCTTAGGACAGACCTTACAGTTCTTC. Its protein is CASSLGQTLQFF.

The chain is built from TRBV28 and TRBJ2-5; 11 positions agree with TRBD1. Germline V gene data show CDR1 as MDHEN and CDR2 as SYDVKM. The trim removed 7 bases at V and 1 base at J, leaving 5 bases unmatched. The CDR3 has 15 amino acids. CDR3: CASTLGTGGQETQYF. CDR3 sequence (DNA): TGTGCCAGCACCCTAGGGACAGGGGGCCAAGAGACCCAGTACTTC.

In this sample, this clonotype turned up many times. The chain has TRBV20-1 and TRBJ2-7; TRBD2 agrees at 9 bases. V dropped 3 bases and J dropped 3; count of bases not matched to a gene: 12. Germline V gene sequence: CDR1 DFQATT, CDR2 SNEGSKA (reference sequence). The length of the CDR3 is 16 residues. CDR3 region: CSASVAGEIFGYEQYF. CDR3 nucleotides: TGCAGTGCTAGTGTAGCGGGAGAGATATTCGGCTACGAGCAGTACTTC.

This clonotype was recorded at least ten times. This chain uses TRBV29-1 with TRBJ1-1; D is uncertain. Germline V gives CDR1 SQVTM, CDR2 ANQGSEA. V was clipped by 3 bases and J by 5 bases, with 4 bases between them. The CDR3 sequence is 10 residues long. CDR3 sequence reads: CSVEGTEAFF. The CDR3, as DNA: TGCAGCGTTGAGGGGACTGAAGCTTTCTTT.

This clonotype was detected ten times or more. V usage is TRBV4-3 and J usage is TRBJ2-7; no definite D call. This CDR3 contains 13 residues. CDR1 LGHNA and CDR2 YSLEER come from the germline V gene. Trimming cost V 3 bases and J 0 bases, with 6 bases left between them. The CDR3 DNA follows: TGCGCCAGCAGCCAGGCTAGCTCCTACGAGCAGTACTTC. It translates to CASSQASSYEQYF.

This clonotype was detected ten times or more. The J gene is TRBJ2-7, the V gene TRBV25-1; D is unresolved. The CDR3 sequence is 13 residues long. Trimming left V 4 bases short and J 1 base short, with 8 bases between. CDR1 and CDR2 from the germline V gene are MGHDK and SYGVNS. Written as DNA, the CDR3 is TGTGCCAGCAGTGGAAGGATTTCCTACGAGCAGTACTTC. Protein: CASSGRISYEQYF.

The sample holds many counts of this clonotype. V usage is TRBV19 and J usage is TRBJ1-4, with a possible D match to TRBD1 (5 bases). The CDR3 length is 16 residues. The V end lost 3 bases, the J end lost 4 bases, and 15 bases lay between the germline ends. Per the germline V gene, CDR1 is LNHDA and CDR2 is SQIVND (reference sequence). The DNA for the CDR3 is TGTGCCAGTAGTATTCCGACGGGACCGCTTAATGAAAAACTGTTTTTT. The encoded protein is CASSIPTGPLNEKLFF.